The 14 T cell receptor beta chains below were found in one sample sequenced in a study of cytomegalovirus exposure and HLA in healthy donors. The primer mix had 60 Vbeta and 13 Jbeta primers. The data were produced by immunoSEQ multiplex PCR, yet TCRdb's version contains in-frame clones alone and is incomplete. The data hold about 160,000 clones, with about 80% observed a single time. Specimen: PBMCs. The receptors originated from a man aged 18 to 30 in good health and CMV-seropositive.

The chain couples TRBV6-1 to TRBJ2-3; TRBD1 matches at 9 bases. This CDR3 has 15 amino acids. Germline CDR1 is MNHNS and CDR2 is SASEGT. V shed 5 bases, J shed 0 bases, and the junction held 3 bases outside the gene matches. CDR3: CASSWDRVSTDTQYF. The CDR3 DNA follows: TGTGCCAGCAGTTGGGACAGGGTTAGCACAGATACGCAGTATTTT.

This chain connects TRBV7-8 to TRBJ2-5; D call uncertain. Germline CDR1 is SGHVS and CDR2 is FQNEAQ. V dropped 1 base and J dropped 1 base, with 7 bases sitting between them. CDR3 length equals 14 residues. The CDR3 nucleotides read TGTGCCAGCAGCTTAGTCTTAGCCCAAGAGACCCAGTACTTC. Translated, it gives CASSLVLAQETQYF. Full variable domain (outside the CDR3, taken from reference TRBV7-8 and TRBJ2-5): GAGVSQSPRYKVAKRGQDVALRCDPISGHVSLFWYQQALGQGPEFLTYFQNEAQLDKSGLPSDRFFAERPEGSVSTLKIQRTQQEDSAVYLCASSLVLAQETQYFGPGTRLLVL.

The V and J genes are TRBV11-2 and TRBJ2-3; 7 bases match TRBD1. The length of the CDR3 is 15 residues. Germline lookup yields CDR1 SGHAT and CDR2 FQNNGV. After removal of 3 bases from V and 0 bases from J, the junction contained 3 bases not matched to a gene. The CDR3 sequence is CASSFRQGSTDTQYF. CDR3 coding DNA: TGTGCCAGCAGCTTCCGACAGGGAAGCACAGATACGCAGTATTTT.

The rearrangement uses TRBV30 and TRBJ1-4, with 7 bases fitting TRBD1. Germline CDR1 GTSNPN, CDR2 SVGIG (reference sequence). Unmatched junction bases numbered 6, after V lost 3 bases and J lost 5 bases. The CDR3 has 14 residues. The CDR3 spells CAWRRDSGNEKLFF. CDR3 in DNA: TGTGCCTGGAGGAGGGACAGTGGCAATGAAAAACTGTTTTTT.

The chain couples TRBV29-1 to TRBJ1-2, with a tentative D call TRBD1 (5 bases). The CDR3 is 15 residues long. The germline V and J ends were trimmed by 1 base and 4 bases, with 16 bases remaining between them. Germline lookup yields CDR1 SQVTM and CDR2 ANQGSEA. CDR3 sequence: CSVEAGGAWAYGYTF. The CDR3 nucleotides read TGCAGCGTTGAAGCGGGGGGTGCGTGGGCCTATGGCTACACCTTC.

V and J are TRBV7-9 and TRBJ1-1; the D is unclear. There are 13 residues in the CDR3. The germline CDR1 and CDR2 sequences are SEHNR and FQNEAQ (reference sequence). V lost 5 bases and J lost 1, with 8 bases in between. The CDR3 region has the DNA TGTGCCAGCAGCGTACTCCAGAACACTGAAGCTTTCTTT. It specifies CASSVLQNTEAFF.

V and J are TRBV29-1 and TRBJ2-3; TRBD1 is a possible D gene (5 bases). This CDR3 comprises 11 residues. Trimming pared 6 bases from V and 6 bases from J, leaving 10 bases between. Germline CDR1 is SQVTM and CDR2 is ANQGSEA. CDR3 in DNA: TGCAGCGTAGGAGACAGTGATACGCAGTATTTT. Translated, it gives CSVGDSDTQYF.

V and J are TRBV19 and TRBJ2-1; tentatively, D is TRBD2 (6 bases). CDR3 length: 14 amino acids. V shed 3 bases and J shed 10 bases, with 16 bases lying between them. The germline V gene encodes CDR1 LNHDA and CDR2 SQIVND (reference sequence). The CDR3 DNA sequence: TGTGCCAGTAGTATTCGGGGGACCTTAGGGGAGCAGTTCTTC. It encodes CASSIRGTLGEQFF.

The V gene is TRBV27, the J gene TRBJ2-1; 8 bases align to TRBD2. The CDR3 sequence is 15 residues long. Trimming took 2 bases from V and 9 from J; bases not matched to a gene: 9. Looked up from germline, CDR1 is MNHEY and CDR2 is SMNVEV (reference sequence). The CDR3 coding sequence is TGTGCCAGCAGTTTAGCGGGAGGAGGTAAATTTGAGCAGTTCTTC. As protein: CASSLAGGGKFEQFF.

The CDR3 spells CASSRSRTSGSGIHEQFF. The DNA of the CDR3 is TGTGCCAGCAGTAGATCACGGACTAGCGGGAGTGGTATCCATGAGCAGTTCTTC. This chain uses TRBV2 with TRBJ2-1, with 13 bases identical to TRBD2. Looked up from germline, CDR1 is SNHLY and CDR2 is FYNNEI. The CDR3 has 18 residues. Trimming took 5 bases from V and 8 from J; bases not matched to a gene: 15.

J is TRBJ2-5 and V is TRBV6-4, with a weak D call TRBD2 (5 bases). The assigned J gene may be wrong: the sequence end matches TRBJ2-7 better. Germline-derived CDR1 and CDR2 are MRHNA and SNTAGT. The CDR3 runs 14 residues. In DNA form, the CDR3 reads TGTGCCAGTTCCCTTCGAGCGGTCTCCTACGAGCAGTACTTC. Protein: CASSLRAVSYEQYF.

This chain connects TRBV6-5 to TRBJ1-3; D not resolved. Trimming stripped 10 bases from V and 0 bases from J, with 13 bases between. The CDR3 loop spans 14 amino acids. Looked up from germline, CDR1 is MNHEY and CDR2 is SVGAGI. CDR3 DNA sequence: TGTGCCACCAAGAGCGGCAACTCTGGAAACACCATATATTTT. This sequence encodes CATKSGNSGNTIYF.

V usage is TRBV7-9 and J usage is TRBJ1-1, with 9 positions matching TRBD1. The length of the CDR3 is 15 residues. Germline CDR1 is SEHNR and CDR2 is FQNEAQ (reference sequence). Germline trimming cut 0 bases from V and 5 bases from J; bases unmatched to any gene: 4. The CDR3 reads CASSLAGTGKTEAFF. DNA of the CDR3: TGTGCCAGCAGCTTAGCGGGGACAGGGAAGACTGAAGCTTTCTTT.

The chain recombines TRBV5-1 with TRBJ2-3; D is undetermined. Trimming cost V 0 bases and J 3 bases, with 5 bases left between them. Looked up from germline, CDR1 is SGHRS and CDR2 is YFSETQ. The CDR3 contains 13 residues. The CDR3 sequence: CASSLGQTDTQYF. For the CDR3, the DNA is TGCGCCAGCAGCTTGGGGCAGACAGATACGCAGTATTTT. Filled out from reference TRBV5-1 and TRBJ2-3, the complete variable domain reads KAGVTQTPRYLIKTRGQQVTLSCSPISGHRSVSWYQQTPGQGLQFLFEYFSETQRNKGNFPGRFSGRQFSNSRSEMNVSTLELGDSALYLCASSLGQTDTQYFGPGTRLTVL.